The 18 T cell receptor beta chains given below trace back to one sample, sequenced in a study of regulatory T cells in long-lasting Graves disease. Time point specified: newly diagnosed GD, antithyroid drugs for less than 3 months. Isolated PBMC RNA provided the starting material for the TCR library. Arm-PCR of CDR3 regions with iRepertoire HTBI primers generated TCR beta libraries. MiXCR, applied by TCRdb to the multiplex PCR reads, yields one record per CDR3 protein. The sample lists about 620,000 distinct CDR3 sequences, approximately 15% occurring once. The same specimen was also included in a second study, on T cells in Graves' hyperthyroidism and ophthalmopathy.

The source material was peripheral blood mononuclear cells (PBMCs), sampled at new diagnosis, from a patient treated with antithyroid drugs. Source of these receptors: a woman in her twenties or thirties with Graves disease.

The rearrangement uses TRBV28 and TRBJ2-1; D is possibly TRBD2 (6 bases). The ends were cut back, 3 bases at V and 7 bases at J, with 13 bases in the middle. The germline V gene has CDR1 MDHEN and CDR2 SYDVKM. CDR3 length: 14 amino acids. CDR3 in DNA: TGTGCCAGCAGTTTCCCGCGGGGCCTAAATGAGCAGTTCTTC. Residues: CASSFPRGLNEQFF.

Note on this clonotype: Being one base from a much bigger clone, this may be a read error. This chain uses TRBV10-3 with TRBJ2-1; D is unclear. This CDR3 is built from 14 residues. V lost 10 bases and J 0 bases, leaving 13 bases between the germline ends. The germline gives CDR1 ENHRY, CDR2 SYGVKD. The CDR3 protein is CANTSGSSYNEQFF. CDR3 bases: TGTGCCAACACCTCAGGAAGCTCCTACAATGAGCAGTTCTTC.

The sample holds many counts of this clonotype. The V and J genes are TRBV6-4 and TRBJ1-1, with 8 bases matching TRBD1. Trimming at V came to 6 bases and at J to 1 base, leaving 4 bases not matched to a gene. Germline lookup yields CDR1 MRHNA and CDR2 SNTAGT. The CDR3 extends over 14 amino acids. The CDR3 DNA follows: TGTGCCAGCAGCCAACAGGGGGGGAACACTGAAGCTTTCTTT. Translation gives CASSQQGGNTEAFF.

There are many counts of this clonotype. V is TRBV11-2 and J is TRBJ2-3; 8 nucleotides align to TRBD1. The CDR3 runs 14 residues. The V and J ends lost 5 bases and 2 bases, in that order; junction bases with no gene match: 3. In germline, CDR1 is SGHAT, CDR2 FQNNGV. The CDR3 nucleotides read TGTGCCAGCAGCCGGACAGGGAACACAGATACGCAGTATTTT. It translates to CASSRTGNTDTQYF.

The V gene is TRBV3-1, the J gene TRBJ2-3; D remains ambiguous. Germline loops: CDR1 LGHDT, CDR2 YNNKEL (reference sequence). Trimming left V 1 base short and J 9 bases short, with 8 bases between. The CDR3 has 12 residues. DNA for the CDR3: TGTGCCAGCAGCCAAGCCTTAGGAACGCAGTATTTT. It codes for CASSQALGTQYF.

Many counts were recorded for this clonotype. J is TRBJ2-3 and V is TRBV7-9; 14 bases agree with TRBD2. The CDR3 has 16 amino acids. The germline CDR1 and CDR2 sequences are SEHNR and FQNEAQ (reference sequence). Losses at the gene ends were 5 bases for V and 4 bases for J; bases not matched to a gene: 5. In DNA form, the CDR3 reads TGTGCCAGCAGCCTAGGACTAGCGGGAGGTCCAGATACGCAGTATTTT. It codes for CASSLGLAGGPDTQYF.

Ten or more counts support this clonotype. The V gene is TRBV19, the J gene TRBJ1-1; D ambiguous. The ends were cut back, 3 bases at V and 5 bases at J, with 13 bases in the middle. The CDR3 totals 14 residues. Germline values: CDR1 LNHDA, CDR2 SQIVND (reference sequence). CDR3 region: CASSMASVRTEAFF. The DNA of the CDR3 is TGTGCCAGTAGTATGGCCTCGGTCCGGACTGAAGCTTTCTTT. Together with reference TRBV19 and TRBJ1-1, the CDR3 gives the full variable domain: DGGITQSPKYLFRKEGQNVTLSCEQNLNHDAMYWYRQDPGQGLRLIYYSQIVNDFQKGDIAEGYSVSREKKESFPLTVTSAQKNPTAFYLCASSMASVRTEAFFGQGTRLTVV.

The chain links TRBV20-1 to TRBJ1-2, with D perhaps TRBD1 (5 bases). Germline assignment: CDR1 DFQATT and CDR2 SNEGSKA (reference sequence). Trimming removed 0 bases from V and 8 bases from J, with 16 bases in between. The CDR3 is 14 amino acids. The CDR3: CSAREFRGFGGYTF. The CDR3 region has the DNA TGCAGTGCTAGAGAGTTCCGGGGGTTTGGGGGCTACACCTTC.

This clonotype was recorded at least ten times. The chain has TRBV12-3 or TRBV12-4 and TRBJ1-4, with 8 bases lining up with TRBD1. Trimming removed 5 bases from V and 2 bases from J; junction bases left unmatched: 13. The CDR3 is 18 amino acids. The CDR3 here is CASSRTGRGIRTNEKLFF. In DNA, the CDR3 is TGTGCCAGCAGTAGGACAGGGAGAGGGATTAGGACTAATGAAAAACTGTTTTTT.

At least ten counts were recorded for this clonotype. The chain employs TRBV20-1 and TRBJ2-3; 12 nucleotides match TRBD2. CDR1 DFQATT and CDR2 SNEGSKA come from the germline V gene (reference sequence). This CDR3 region has 14 residues. V lost 5 bases to trimming and J lost 6 bases; unmatched junction nucleotides: 6. In DNA form, the CDR3 reads TGCAGTGCTCCGAGACTAGCGGGAGACGATACGCAGTATTTT. The encoded protein is CSAPRLAGDDTQYF.

This clonotype was counted at least ten times. J is TRBJ2-7 and V is TRBV6-1; 9 bases are shared with TRBD1. The CDR3 has 20 amino acids. With 4 bases clipped from V and 3 bases from J, the junction kept 22 bases outside the gene matches. The germline V gene encodes CDR1 MNHNS and CDR2 SASEGT. In DNA form, the CDR3 reads TGTGCCAGCAGTGGCCGACCGGGACAGGGACTTTTGTTGGGACTCTACGAGCAGTACTTC. Translating it yields CASSGRPGQGLLLGLYEQYF.

The sample holds many counts of this clonotype. J is TRBJ1-2 and V is TRBV20-1, with 7 bases matching TRBD1. Trimming removed 0 bases from V and 4 bases from J; junction bases left unmatched: 5. This CDR3 is 14 amino acids long. In germline, CDR1 is DFQATT, CDR2 SNEGSKA (reference sequence). CDR3 protein: CSAREAGGIYGYTF. As DNA, the CDR3 is TGCAGTGCTAGAGAGGCAGGGGGGATCTATGGCTACACCTTC.

The V gene is TRBV2, the J gene TRBJ1-1; D not resolved. The germline gives CDR1 SNHLY, CDR2 FYNNEI. The CDR3 totals 14 residues. The V end lost 6 bases, the J end lost 5 bases, and 16 bases lay between the germline ends. The CDR3 DNA sequence: TGTGCCAGCAGCCAGTCAGGTTCGAGGACTGAAGCTTTCTTT. It encodes CASSQSGSRTEAFF.

The J gene is TRBJ2-3, the V gene TRBV28; 11 bases agree with TRBD2. There are 16 residues in the CDR3. Germline assignment: CDR1 MDHEN and CDR2 SYDVKM. J gave up 2 bases and V 7 bases, and 8 bases lay outside the gene matches. The CDR3 DNA reads TGTGCCAGCAATGGGCTAGCGGGAGGCTTCACAGATACGCAGTATTTT. This translates into CASNGLAGGFTDTQYF.

The V and J genes are TRBV19 and TRBJ1-2; D is unclear. The CDR3 is made up of 15 amino acids. Between the trimmed V and J ends, which lost 5 bases and 3 bases, there was a span of 16 bases. Germline CDR1 LNHDA, CDR2 SQIVND (reference sequence). The DNA of the CDR3 is TGTGCCAGTAGTTTAGTACGGGAGGCTCACTATGGCTACACCTTC. It translates to CASSLVREAHYGYTF.

In this sample, this clonotype turned up many times. One base away lies a much larger clone, so this may be a sequencing read error. This sequence joins TRBV7-2 and TRBJ1-1; D ambiguous. Germline V gives CDR1 SGHTA, CDR2 FQGNSA. The CDR3 covers 13 residues. V lost 2 bases and J lost 1, with 5 bases in between. Here the CDR3 reads CASSLLPNTEAFF. CDR3 DNA: TGTGCCAGCAGCTTACTTCCGAACACTGAAGCTTTCTTT.

This clonotype has a handful of counts. A read error may produce the germline difference seen at one junction end. The CDR3 DNA follows: TGTGCTAGCAGCTTCGGTAGTGTGGCGGGATCAGGCGGGGAGCTGTTTTTT. Translated, it gives CASSFGSVAGSGGELFF. The rearrangement joins TRBV7-7 to TRBJ2-2; tentatively, D is TRBD2 (6 bases). CDR3 size: 17 residues. The germline V gene has CDR1 SSHAT and CDR2 FNYEAQ (reference sequence).

This clonotype was found many times. This chain connects TRBV3-1 to TRBJ1-1; the D is unclear. Trimming stripped 2 bases from V and 1 base from J, with 5 bases between. In germline, CDR1 is LGHDT, CDR2 YNNKEL (reference sequence). The length of the CDR3 is 13 residues. The CDR3 DNA sequence: TGTGCCAGCAGCCAAATAGGGAACACTGAAGCTTTCTTT. It yields the protein CASSQIGNTEAFF.